This TCR beta chain comes out of a study of breast tumors, draining lymph nodes, adjacent tissues. Study-wide points: Tumor and nontumor repertoires were significantly more similar in luminal-like than in basal-like breast cancer.

TCRdb fed the multiplex PCR reads into MiXCR, producing one record per CDR3 protein. This table has 150,000 to 200,000 distinct CDR3 sequences, 25% to 40% appearing once. Axillary draining lymph nodes of breast cancer patients supplied the node samples. This CDR3 region has 16 residues. Trimming at V came to 1 base and at J to 8 bases, leaving 11 bases not matched to a gene. Per germline, CDR1 SGHDN and CDR2 FVKESK. At least ten counts were recorded for this clonotype. The antigen is undetermined. Sequencing was done on a sample of axillary lymph node tissue. The TCR sequence derives from a female donor with breast cancer. Some clones in this sample may be carry-over from other donors' samples. This chain links TRBV14 with TRBJ2-1, with TRBD1 identical over 7 bases. This chain's CDR3 is CASSQGERGRGDEQFF. In DNA form, the CDR3 reads TGTGCCAGCAGCCAAGGGGAGAGGGGGCGAGGGGATGAGCAGTTCTTC.